Listed below are T cell receptor beta chains from one sample, sequenced in a study of cytomegalovirus exposure and HLA in healthy donors. Method: immunoSEQ multiplex PCR; TCRdb's copy keeps in-frame clones and lacks some. The sample records 250,000 to 350,000 clones, roughly 90% being singletons. The specimen sequenced was PBMCs. The receptors derive from a man under 40 in good health and CMV-seronegative. The CDR3 runs from the conserved cysteine through the conserved F or W. Fields, in order: clone size, J gene, D gene, V gene, CDR3 DNA, CDR3 protein. D genes are given only for firm matches. The size field is filled for only some rows; it gives once, few, many or a size class.

>NA|TRBJ1-1|TRBD1|TRBV19
TGTGCCAGTTGGGACAGTAGCAGGAGGAACACTGAAGCTTTCTTT
CASWDSSRRNTEAFF
>few|TRBJ1-2|NA|TRBV10-3
TGTGCCATCAGTGAGATGGCAGACTATGGCTACACCTTC
CAISEMADYGYTF
>NA|TRBJ1-2|NA|TRBV25-1
TGTGCCAGCAGTGAATGGGGGCTCGGCTACACCTTC
CASSEWGLGYTF
>NA|TRBJ1-1|TRBD1|TRBV18
TGTGCCAGCTCTCCCAATTCAGGGGGAACTGAAGCTTTCTTT
CASSPNSGGTEAFF
>NA|TRBJ1-2|NA|TRBV5-4
TGTGCCAGCAGCCATTTAGGACTGAAGAACTATGGCTACACCTTC
CASSHLGLKNYGYTF
>NA|TRBJ2-3|NA|TRBV6-6
TGTGCCAGCAGTAAGAGCTTGTTCACAGATACGCAGTATTTT
CASSKSLFTDTQYF
>NA|TRBJ1-6|TRBD1|TRBV4-3
TGCGCCAGCAGCCTCGGGGGACAGGCGAATTCACCCCTCCACTTT
CASSLGGQANSPLHF
>NA|TRBJ1-2|NA|TRBV9
TGTGCCAGCAGCGCAGGGGACGGATATGGAGGTGGCTACACCTTC
CASSAGDGYGGGYTF
>few|TRBJ2-7|NA|TRBV29-1
TGCAGCGTCGGGGGACGTCTGGAGCAGTACTTC
CSVGGRLEQYF
>NA|TRBJ2-7|TRBD1|TRBV4-2
TGTGCCAGCAGCCAGGCCTGGACAGGGCAGAGCTCCTACGAGCAGTACTTC
CASSQAWTGQSSYEQYF
>few|TRBJ2-5|TRBD2|TRBV2
TGTGCCAGCTGGGCAGCGGGGGGGCACCAAGAGACCCAGTACTTC
CASWAAGGHQETQYF